This T cell receptor beta chain was observed in a study of T cells in Graves' hyperthyroidism and ophthalmopathy. This CDR3 has 15 amino acids. Trimming pared 1 base from V and 12 bases from J, leaving 21 bases between. This clonotype was observed at least ten times. Its antigen remains unidentified. RNA transcripts yielded amplified TCR beta CDR3 regions. The HTBI primer set drove a first-round RT-PCR of the TCR CDR3. TCRdb fed the multiplex PCR reads into MiXCR, producing one record per CDR3 protein. The sample consists of approximately 530,000 distinct CDR3 sequences, 16% of them appearing once. Findings and caveats of the study: Most thyroid-expanded clonotypes above 0.001 were also found in blood.

The TCR sequence derives from a woman aged 18 to 35 with Graves' hyperthyroidism. The chain is built from TRBV12-3 or TRBV12-4 and TRBJ2-5; D is perhaps TRBD2 (6 bases). The specimen sequenced was blood. In DNA, the CDR3 is TGTGCCAGCAGTTTAGGTCAGGCCGGCGGGAAAGTGAAGTACTTC. It is translated as CASSLGQAGGKVKYF.